The 25 T cell receptor beta chains listed next were all sequenced from one sample in a study of blood T cell repertoires in COVID-19. The data were produced by immunoSEQ multiplex PCR, yet TCRdb's version contains in-frame clones alone and is incomplete. The table lists about 81,000 clones, over 75% of them singletons. Sequenced: peripheral blood. Receptors originate from a man in his 70s with active or convalescent COVID-19.

The chain recombines TRBV7-2 with TRBJ1-2; D gene unclear. V dropped 5 bases and J dropped 4 bases, with 14 bases sitting between them. CDR1 and CDR2 (germline): SGHTA, FQGNSA. The CDR3 contains 14 residues. CDR3 loop: CASSHPQLLYGYTF. The CDR3 DNA sequence: TGTGCCAGCAGCCACCCCCAGTTGCTCTATGGCTACACCTTC.

This clone was seen once. The chain couples TRBV30 to TRBJ2-7; TRBD2 is a possible D gene (5 bases). The CDR3 is 15 residues long. CDR1 is GTSNPN, CDR2 SVGIG, per germline (reference sequence). V dropped 5 bases and J dropped 2 bases, with 19 bases sitting between them. CDR3 in DNA: TGTGCCTGGGGTCGGTCCGTTCGGGGAACCTACGAGCAGTACTTC. It is translated as CAWGRSVRGTYEQYF.

This rearrangement joins TRBV28 to TRBJ1-3, with D hard to call. Germline V lookup: CDR1 MDHEN, CDR2 SYDVKM. The CDR3 consists of 14 residues. The germline V and J ends were trimmed by 7 bases and 4 bases, with 14 bases remaining between them. This CDR3 reads CASILPGPGNTIYF. The CDR3 DNA reads as TGTGCCAGCATCCTCCCGGGTCCCGGAAACACCATATATTTT.

This chain links TRBV4-2 with TRBJ2-1; 7 bases agree with TRBD1. Germline assignment: CDR1 LGHNA and CDR2 YNFKEQ. CDR3 size: 16 residues. V was pared by 0 bases and J by 4 bases, with 6 bases of the junction left unmatched. CDR3 in DNA: TGTGCCAGCAGCCAAGATCGAGGGACAGTATACAATGAGCAGTTCTTC. Its translation is CASSQDRGTVYNEQFF.

The chain uses TRBV19 and TRBJ1-1; perhaps TRBD1 as D (5 bases). The V and J ends lost 3 bases and 1 base respectively, with 12 bases between them. CDR3 length: 15 amino acids. From germline, CDR1 is LNHDA and CDR2 SQIVND (reference sequence). CDR3 DNA: TGTGCCAGTAGTATCGGGACTCGGGGGAACACTGAAGCTTTCTTT. Protein product: CASSIGTRGNTEAFF.

The V call is TRBV19, the J call TRBJ1-1; 7 bases align to TRBD1. CDR3 size: 13 residues. V shed 7 bases and J 5 bases; nucleotides not matched to a gene: 7. In germline, CDR1 is LNHDA, CDR2 SQIVND (reference sequence). CDR3 loop: CASKRQGSTEAFF. The CDR3 coding sequence is TGTGCCAGTAAGAGACAGGGAAGTACTGAAGCTTTCTTT.

The chain employs TRBV29-1 and TRBJ1-4; D gene ambiguous. The CDR3 is made up of 14 amino acids. CDR1 is SQVTM, CDR2 ANQGSEA, per germline. Trimming removed 1 base at V and 8 bases at J, with 14 bases between. In DNA form, the CDR3 reads TGCAGCGTTGAAGGAACCACCGCGGGAGAAAAACTGTTTTTT. Translated, it gives CSVEGTTAGEKLFF.

In its sample, this clone was seen once. This chain joins TRBV6-5 and TRBJ2-7; D call uncertain. CDR3 size: 12 residues. Germline CDR1 MNHEY, CDR2 SVGAGI. V lost 8 bases, J lost 0 bases, and 8 bases lay in between. The CDR3 region has the DNA TGTGCCAGCCGCAGTTACTCCTACGAGCAGTACTTC. It specifies CASRSYSYEQYF.

V gene TRBV6-5 combines with J gene TRBJ2-7; the D is unclear. The germline V and J ends were trimmed by 0 bases and 3 bases, with 15 bases remaining between them. The CDR3 loop spans 16 amino acids. The V gene's germline CDR1 is MNHEY and CDR2 SVGAGI. This CDR3 reads CASSYSTLTPGYEQYF. In nucleotides, the CDR3 is TGTGCCAGCAGTTACTCGACGCTCACCCCAGGCTACGAGCAGTACTTC.

The CDR3 coding sequence is TGTGCCAGCAGCTTTGGCAGATACACCGGGGAGCTGTTTTTT. This sequence encodes CASSFGRYTGELFF. This chain joins TRBV7-2 and TRBJ2-2; no firm D call. Germline loops: CDR1 SGHTA, CDR2 FQGNSA. V was cut by 3 bases and J by 3 bases, with 8 bases left in between. This CDR3 is 14 amino acids long.

The gene calls are TRBV11-2 and TRBJ2-4; 8 bases are a match to TRBD2. The CDR3 is made up of 13 amino acids. V shed 5 bases, J shed 7 bases, and the junction held 4 bases outside the gene matches. Germline V gene sequence: CDR1 SGHAT, CDR2 FQNNGV. CDR3 loop: CASSKAGGNIQYF. The CDR3 DNA sequence: TGTGCCAGCAGCAAGGCGGGGGGTAACATTCAGTACTTC.

The V gene is TRBV18, the J gene TRBJ1-1, with TRBD1 as a possible D gene (6 bases). Trimming removed 8 bases from V and 0 bases from J, with 10 bases in between. Germline V gene data show CDR1 as KGHSH and CDR2 as LQKENI. The CDR3 runs 13 residues. The CDR3 sequence is CASGGQMNTEAFF. In nucleotides, the CDR3 is TGTGCCAGCGGAGGACAGATGAACACTGAAGCTTTCTTT.

The chain uses TRBV4-1 and TRBJ1-1; 8 bases are shared with TRBD1. V dropped 4 bases and J dropped 0; count of bases not matched to a gene: 13. CDR3 size: 18 residues. CDR1 and CDR2 (germline): MGHRA, YSYEKL. CDR3 region: CASSLGRGTGILNTEAFF. In nucleotides, the CDR3 is TGCGCCAGCAGCCTCGGCAGGGGGACAGGAATTTTGAACACTGAAGCTTTCTTT.

The chain combines TRBV7-9 with TRBJ2-7; the D is unclear. The CDR3 sequence is 12 residues long. The germline V and J ends were trimmed by 5 bases and 2 bases, with 7 bases remaining between them. Looked up from germline, CDR1 is SEHNR and CDR2 is FQNEAQ (reference sequence). The CDR3 here is CASSPTAYEQYF. The CDR3 DNA reads TGTGCCAGCAGCCCTACAGCCTACGAGCAGTACTTC. Looking up the rest from reference TRBV7-9 and TRBJ2-7 gives the full variable domain: DTGVSQNPRHKITKRGQNVTFRCDPISEHNRLYWYRQTLGQGPEFLTYFQNEAQLEKSRLLSDRFSAERPKGSFSTLEIQRTEQGDSAMYLCASSPTAYEQYFGPGTRLTVT.

V is TRBV5-6 and J is TRBJ1-3, with unresolved D. Germline V gene lookup returns CDR1 SGHDT and CDR2 YYEEEE. This CDR3 has 15 residues. V was cut by 2 bases and J by 0 bases, with 9 bases left in between. Written as DNA, the CDR3 is TGTGCCAGCAGCTTTTATGGGAGCTCTGGAAACACCATATATTTT. Protein sequence: CASSFYGSSGNTIYF.

V gene TRBV27 combines with J gene TRBJ1-1; no reliable D call. From germline, CDR1 is MNHEY and CDR2 SMNVEV (reference sequence). This CDR3 has 14 amino acids. Trimming removed 3 bases from V and 2 bases from J, with 10 bases in between. For the CDR3, the DNA is TGTGCCAGCAGTTTTAGTGCTCAAAACACTGAAGCTTTCTTT. It yields the protein CASSFSAQNTEAFF.

The V gene is TRBV29-1, the J gene TRBJ2-7, with D possibly being TRBD2 (5 bases). V lost 4 bases, J lost 6 bases, and 13 bases lay in between. Looked up from germline, CDR1 is SQVTM and CDR2 is ANQGSEA. The CDR3 spans 12 residues. CDR3 region: CSVGLASFEQYF. The CDR3 nucleotides read TGCAGCGTTGGCCTAGCCAGTTTCGAGCAGTACTTC.

The chain joins TRBV4-3 to TRBJ2-3; TRBD2 matches 7 bases. With 4 bases clipped from V and 2 bases from J, the junction kept 3 bases outside the gene matches. CDR1 and CDR2 from the germline V gene are LGHNA and YSLEER. This CDR3 contains 14 residues. CDR3 in amino acids: CASSLGLDTDTQYF. CDR3 DNA sequence: TGCGCCAGCAGCCTTGGACTAGACACAGATACGCAGTATTTT.

V is TRBV18 and J is TRBJ1-1, with D uncertain. The germline gives CDR1 KGHSH, CDR2 LQKENI. The V end lost 1 base, the J end lost 2 bases, and 11 bases lay between the germline ends. The CDR3 is made up of 15 amino acids. The CDR3 sequence is CASSPLGDKNTEAFF. The CDR3 DNA reads as TGTGCCAGCTCACCACTGGGAGATAAAAACACTGAAGCTTTCTTT. Full variable domain (rest looked up from reference TRBV18 and TRBJ1-1): NAGVMQNPRHLVRRRGQEARLRCSPMKGHSHVYWYRQLPEEGLKFMVYLQKENIIDESGMPKERFSAEFPKEGPSILRIQQVVRGDSAAYFCASSPLGDKNTEAFFGQGTRLTVV.

V is TRBV6-1 and J is TRBJ2-5; 8 bases are shared with TRBD1. With V trimmed by 2 bases and J by 5 bases, 13 bases remained unmatched. The CDR3 covers 17 residues. Germline V lookup: CDR1 MNHNS, CDR2 SASEGT. Here the CDR3 DNA reads TGTGCCAGCAGTGAATCCCTTTATCAGGGGGCTGGTGAGACCCAGTACTTC. Translation gives CASSESLYQGAGETQYF.

This clone was picked up one time. The chain has TRBV25-1 and TRBJ1-3, with TRBD1 matching over 7 bases. The CDR3 length is 13 residues. Germline V gene lookup returns CDR1 MGHDK and CDR2 SYGVNS. J gave up 7 bases and V 4 bases, and 4 bases lay outside the gene matches. The CDR3 region has the DNA TGTGCCAGCAGTGCCGACAGGGAGAACACCATATATTTT. It is translated as CASSADRENTIYF.

The chain combines TRBV15 with TRBJ2-7; TRBD2 might be the D (6 bases). CDR3 length equals 15 residues. CDR1 is LNHNV, CDR2 YYDKDF, per germline (reference sequence). The V end was cut by 0 bases, the J end by 7 bases, with 16 bases between. The CDR3 DNA is TGTGCCACCAGCAGAGATGTGGTGGTCGGGGGAGAGCAGTACTTC. As protein: CATSRDVVVGGEQYF.

The chain recombines TRBV4-3 with TRBJ2-2; 8 bases map to TRBD1. The V gene's germline CDR1 is LGHNA and CDR2 YSLEER. The CDR3 has 17 amino acids. V lost 4 bases, J lost 5 bases, and 12 bases stayed unmatched. CDR3 nucleotide sequence: TGCGCCAGCAGCCGGAATATGCAGGGGGCAGGTACCGGGGAGCTGTTTTTT. Translating it yields CASSRNMQGAGTGELFF.

The chain couples TRBV7-6 to TRBJ2-7; 12 bases match TRBD2. Germline V gene lookup returns CDR1 SGHVS and CDR2 FNYEAQ. With 5 bases clipped from V and 2 bases from J, the junction kept 10 bases outside the gene matches. The CDR3 is made up of 17 amino acids. This CDR3 is CASSQGTSGQRPYEQYF. CDR3 nucleotide sequence: TGTGCCAGCAGCCAAGGGACTAGCGGGCAACGCCCCTACGAGCAGTACTTC.

The CDR3 is CASSYQERTGFAEAFF. CDR3 bases: TGTGCCAGCAGTTACCAGGAGCGGACAGGGTTCGCTGAAGCTTTCTTT. The chain links TRBV6-2 or TRBV6-3 to TRBJ1-1; the match to TRBD1 covers 8 bases. Germline CDR1 MNHEY, CDR2 SVGEGT. This CDR3 has 16 residues. V lost 2 bases to trimming and J lost 6 bases; unmatched junction nucleotides: 11.